This T cell receptor (beta chain) was sequenced for a study of blood T cell repertoires in COVID-19. Looking at the study overall: Samples taken during acute and convalescent COVID-19 were collected in the United States, Italy and Spain. T cells, B-cell-depleted T cells, or PBMCs supplied cDNA or gDNA.

Germline V lookup: CDR1 ENHRY, CDR2 SYGVKD. The V and J ends lost 5 bases and 0 bases respectively, with 11 bases between them. This CDR3 has 15 residues. Original methodology: Counts of nucleated cells, estimated from reference gene primer amplification, were obtained. Assay: immunoSEQ multiplex PCR; the TCRdb copy retains only in-frame clones and omits some. That table gives V, J and clone size, and the DNA gave D and trimming. The sample gives roughly 90,000 clones, roughly 78% of which show up once; 10% is in the top ten. Sequencing used peripheral blood. The V and J genes are TRBV10-3 and TRBJ1-5; D unclear. The origin of this receptor is a woman in her 70s with acute or convalescent COVID-19. CDR3 amino acids: CAISRGGDSNQPQHF. The CDR3 bases are TGTGCCATCAGTCGTGGAGGAGATAGCAATCAGCCCCAGCATTTT.